The rows below give T cell receptor beta chains drawn from one sample of a study of blood T cell repertoires in COVID-19. Only in-frame clones appear in the TCRdb table, and some are missing; sequencing was by immunoSEQ multiplex PCR. Counted here are 200,000 to 250,000 clones, around 75% occurring once; the ten biggest clones make up roughly 5%. Sequences were obtained from peripheral blood. The origin of the receptors is a human donor in a cohort sampled during active COVID-19. CDR3s include the opening cysteine and the closing phenylalanine or tryptophan. Fields, in order: CDR3 length, clone size, V gene, J gene, D gene, CDR3 DNA, CDR3 protein. The D gene is left open where the match is weak. Rows give clone size only sometimes, using once, few, many, or a class for an expanded clone.

14	.	TRBV4-3	TRBJ2-3	TRBD1	TGCGCCAGCAGCCAAAGGGGGCTGGCAGATACGCAGTATTTT	CASSQRGLADTQYF
13	.	TRBV29-1	TRBJ1-2	.	TGCAGCGTTGAGGCAGGGGAATTCTATGGCTACACCTTC	CSVEAGEFYGYTF
14	.	TRBV30	TRBJ2-3	.	TGTGCCTGGAACCGGGACTGGAGCACAGATACGCAGTATTTT	CAWNRDWSTDTQYF
15	.	TRBV4-2	TRBJ2-7	.	TGTGCCAGCAGCCAAGAGCAAGGGGGAGCCTACGAGCAGTACTTC	CASSQEQGGAYEQYF
15	.	TRBV5-1	TRBJ2-3	TRBD2	TGCGCCAGCAGCTTAGGACTAGCGATCGGAGATACGCAGTATTTT	CASSLGLAIGDTQYF
15	.	TRBV6-5	TRBJ1-4	.	TGTGCCAGCAGTTACCGGGGGAGGACTAATGAAAAACTGTTTTTT	CASSYRGRTNEKLFF
15	.	TRBV18	TRBJ2-1	.	TGTGCCAGCTCACCACGAAGCGGCCAATACAATGAGCAGTTCTTC	CASSPRSGQYNEQFF
14	.	TRBV29-1	TRBJ2-7	TRBD1	TGCAGCGTTCCAGGGACAGGGGGCGGTTACGAGCAGTACTTC	CSVPGTGGGYEQYF
17	.	TRBV28	TRBJ2-2	TRBD1	TGTGCCAGCACACTCCGCCCGGGGACAGGAGGGGCCGGGGAGCTGTTTTTT	CASTLRPGTGGAGELFF
14	few	TRBV19	TRBJ1-2	TRBD1	TGTGCCAGTAGTCCCGGGACAGGCACTTATGGCTACACCTTC	CASSPGTGTYGYTF
16	.	TRBV3-1/TRBV3-2	TRBJ2-2	.	TGTGCCAGCAGCTTAGGGGGAGGGGTCAGCACCGGGGAGCTGTTTTTT	CASSLGGGVSTGELFF
15	few	TRBV5-1	TRBJ1-6	TRBD1	TGCGCCAGCAGCTTGGGGGACAGAAACAATTCACCCCTCCACTTT	CASSLGDRNNSPLHF
15	.	TRBV27	TRBJ1-6	.	TGTGCCAGCAGTTCCCGGGACAAGCTACCTTCACCCCTCCACTTT	CASSSRDKLPSPLHF
14	.	TRBV7-9	TRBJ1-3	.	TGTGCCAGCAGCTCCTCGGGAGGTGGAAACACCATATATTTT	CASSSSGGGNTIYF
15	.	TRBV7-2	TRBJ2-5	.	TGTGCCAGCAGCTTAGTCATACACCCAAAAGAGACCCAGTACTTC	CASSLVIHPKETQYF
14	.	TRBV18	TRBJ2-2	.	TGTGCCAGCTCACCACCCTGGAACACCGGGGAGCTGTTTTTT	CASSPPWNTGELFF
13	many	TRBV7-6	TRBJ1-2	.	TGTGCCAGCAGCTTAAACGGTCTAAGTGGCTACACCTTC	CASSLNGLSGYTF
13	.	TRBV7-9	TRBJ1-3	.	TGTGCCAGCAGCTTCGGACAGGGAAACACCATATATTTT	CASSFGQGNTIYF
15	.	TRBV7-6	TRBJ1-1	TRBD1	TGTGCCAGCAGCTTAGTTGGACAGGAGAACACTGAAGCTTTCTTT	CASSLVGQENTEAFF
17	.	TRBV5-5	TRBJ2-4	TRBD1	TGTGCCAGCAGCAGGACAGGGGTGGATACGGCCAAAAACATTCAGTACTTC	CASSRTGVDTAKNIQYF
13	many	TRBV19	TRBJ2-7	.	TGTGCCAGTAGTATCGCCAGGGGCGACGAGCAGTACTTC	CASSIARGDEQYF
14	.	TRBV7-9	TRBJ2-1	.	TGTGCCAGCAGCCTATTAGCGGAGTCCAATGAGCAGTTCTTC	CASSLLAESNEQFF
13	.	TRBV9	TRBJ2-5	.	TGTGCCAGCAGCGTAGGCCGAGAAGAGACCCAGTACTTC	CASSVGREETQYF
14	.	TRBV25-1	TRBJ2-7	TRBD2	TGTGCCAGCAGAGACCCGGGAGGGAGTTACGAGCAGTACTTC	CASRDPGGSYEQYF
15	.	TRBV27	TRBJ1-4	TRBD1	TGTGCCAGCAGTCTGACAGGGGGCGCCATTGAAAAACTGTTTTTT	CASSLTGGAIEKLFF
15	.	TRBV28	TRBJ1-1	.	TGTGCCAGCAGTTTAAATGGGGGCAGGAACACTGAAGCTTTCTTT	CASSLNGGRNTEAFF
20	.	TRBV5-1	TRBJ2-1	TRBD2	TGCGCCAGCAGCTTCTATGGACTAGCGGCGTCTAAGAGCTCCTACAATGAGCAGTTCTTC	CASSFYGLAASKSSYNEQFF
15	.	TRBV4-1	TRBJ1-3	.	TGCGCCAGCAGCCAAGATCTTTCGCCTGACAGTACCATATATTTT	CASSQDLSPDSTIYF
13	once	TRBV6-5	TRBJ1-1	.	TGTGCCAGTAGTACCCGGGGGAACACTGAAGCTTTCTTT	CASSTRGNTEAFF
14	few	TRBV5-1	TRBJ2-7	.	TGCGCCAGCAGCTTGTCCCAGGGAATGGCCGAGCAGTACTTC	CASSLSQGMAEQYF
15	.	TRBV15	TRBJ2-1	TRBD2	TGTGCCACCAGCGAAGCGGGAGTCCTCTACAATGAGCAGTTCTTC	CATSEAGVLYNEQFF
15	.	TRBV11-2	TRBJ2-7	TRBD1	TGTGCCAGCAGCCATGGGACAGGGGTCTCCTACGAGCAGTACTTC	CASSHGTGVSYEQYF
15	.	TRBV6-5	TRBJ2-7	TRBD1	TGTGCCAGCAGACCCGGGACAGGGGATTCCTACGAGCAGTACTTC	CASRPGTGDSYEQYF
16	once	TRBV19	TRBJ1-2	TRBD1	TGTGCCAGCCTCCGACAGGGGAGGGGAGCTAACTATGGCTACACCTTC	CASLRQGRGANYGYTF
16	.	TRBV6-6	TRBJ2-3	TRBD2	TGTGCCACCACCGGCCGTACGGGAGGGCCTTCAGATACGCAGTATTTT	CATTGRTGGPSDTQYF
10	.	TRBV6-6	TRBJ1-2	TRBD1	TGTGCCAGCAGTTACGGGACAGCTCACTTC	CASSYGTAHF
14	.	TRBV2	TRBJ1-2	TRBD1	TGTGCCAGCAGTGGACAGGGGGTTGGCTATGGCTACACCTTC	CASSGQGVGYGYTF
16	.	TRBV6-2/TRBV6-3	TRBJ2-5	TRBD2	TGTGCCAGCAGTTACTCGATCGGGACTAGCACGGAGACCCAGTACTTC	CASSYSIGTSTETQYF
17	.	TRBV7-2	TRBJ2-7	TRBD2	TGTGCCAGCAGCTTAGTCGGACTAGCGCGACAACAAAGCGGGCAGTACTTC	CASSLVGLARQQSGQYF
14	.	TRBV5-4	TRBJ2-3	.	TGTGCCAGCAGCCGGACTGCTGGCACAGATACGCAGTATTTT	CASSRTAGTDTQYF
12	once	TRBV29-1	TRBJ2-7	TRBD1	TGCAGCGTTGTGGGACAGGGCTACGAGCAGTACTTC	CSVVGQGYEQYF
15	.	TRBV7-3	TRBJ2-5	TRBD2	TGTGCCAGCAGCCTCCAGGGAGGGACTCAAGAGACCCAGTACTTC	CASSLQGGTQETQYF
15	.	TRBV6-5	TRBJ1-1	.	TGTGCCAGCATTCACAGCCTTTCAGTGAACACTGAAGCTTTCTTT	CASIHSLSVNTEAFF
15	.	TRBV18	TRBJ2-5	.	TGTGCCAGCTCACCGCTGGAAAGCGGGCGAGAGACCCAGTACTTC	CASSPLESGRETQYF
17	.	TRBV18	TRBJ1-6	.	TGTGCCAGCTCACCGTCTCCGGGGGGATTTTATAATTCACCCCTCCACTTT	CASSPSPGGFYNSPLHF
13	.	TRBV27	TRBJ2-7	TRBD2	TGTGCCAGCAGGCTAGCGGGAGGCTACGAGCAGTACTTC	CASRLAGGYEQYF
14	.	TRBV9	TRBJ1-2	TRBD1	TGTGCCAGCAGCGCGGGACAGGGTATAGGTGGCTACACCTTC	CASSAGQGIGGYTF
16	.	TRBV28	TRBJ2-4	.	TGTGCCAGCAGTTTAACTGGGACGGGGGGCCAAAACATTCAGTACTTC	CASSLTGTGGQNIQYF
15	.	TRBV3-1/TRBV3-2	TRBJ1-2	.	TGTGCCAGCAGCCATGTAAGCGGGATTAACTATGGCTACACCTTC	CASSHVSGINYGYTF
15	.	TRBV30	TRBJ2-3	.	TGTGCCTGGATGGGGGGACAGACTAGCACAGATACGCAGTATTTT	CAWMGGQTSTDTQYF
15	.	TRBV6-4	TRBJ2-2	TRBD1	TGTGCCAGCAGCCCGGGACAGGAGGGTTCCGGGGAGCTGTTTTTT	CASSPGQEGSGELFF